These 28 T cell receptor beta chains were all obtained from the same sample, sequenced in a study of PD-1 blockade in classical Hodgkin lymphoma. Libraries were prepared by immunoSEQ multiplex PCR; TCRdb keeps only in-frame clonotypes and omits some of them. The sample lists about 40,000 clones; roughly 78% were seen once. Every patient was affected by relapse after autologous stem cell transplantation, while exposure to brentuximab vedotin was not uniform. Specimen: peripheral blood mononuclear cells (PBMCs), collected at baseline. The receptors were gathered from a human donor with classical Hodgkin lymphoma.

This clone was counted a single time. The chain employs TRBV6-5 and TRBJ2-3; D possibly corresponds to TRBD1 (6 bases). V was pared by 6 bases and J by 5 bases, with 15 bases between. The CDR3 runs to 14 residues. The germline V gene encodes CDR1 MNHEY and CDR2 SVGAGI. CDR3 coding DNA: TGTGCCAGCAGCATGACAGGTCTCGTAGATACGCAGTATTTT. Translated, it gives CASSMTGLVDTQYF.

This rearrangement joins TRBV4-1 to TRBJ2-7, with no clear D. In germline, CDR1 is MGHRA, CDR2 YSYEKL. This CDR3 comprises 14 residues. The V gene lost 1 base and the J gene lost 3 bases, with 10 bases spanning the gap. The chain's CDR3 is CASSQVGRSYEQYF. The CDR3 nucleotides are TGCGCCAGCAGCCAAGTGGGTAGGAGCTACGAGCAGTACTTC.

The genes are TRBV9 and TRBJ2-3, with 7 bases lining up with TRBD1. The V and J ends lost 3 bases and 3 bases, in that order; junction bases with no gene match: 7. The CDR3 is 15 residues long. Germline V gene sequence: CDR1 SGDLS, CDR2 YYNGEE. The CDR3, as DNA: TGTGCCAGCAGCGATCCAGGGGGACCGACAGATACGCAGTATTTT. It is translated as CASSDPGGPTDTQYF. Supplemented by reference TRBV9 and TRBJ2-3, the full variable domain reads DSGVTQTPKHLITATGQRVTLRCSPRSGDLSVYWYQQSLDQGLQFLIQYYNGEERAKGNILERFSAQQFPDLHSELNLSSLELGDSALYFCASSDPGGPTDTQYFGPGTRLTVL.

The chain carries TRBV27 and TRBJ1-5; D gene unclear. CDR1 is MNHEY, CDR2 SMNVEV, per germline (reference sequence). The CDR3 extends over 12 amino acids. V shed 3 bases and J shed 7 bases, with 7 bases lying between them. This CDR3 is CASSFLGQPQHF. CDR3 nucleotide sequence: TGTGCCAGCAGTTTTCTTGGGCAGCCCCAGCATTTT.

V is TRBV4-1 and J is TRBJ2-1, with D possibly being TRBD2 (7 bases). The CDR3 loop spans 17 amino acids. Germline V gives CDR1 MGHRA, CDR2 YSYEKL. Trimming removed 2 bases from V and 9 bases from J, with 23 bases in between. The CDR3 DNA follows: TGCGCCAGCAGCCAAAGACTCAGGGGAGGGGGGAGTGGTGAGCAGTTCTTC. It translates to CASSQRLRGGGSGEQFF.

The chain links TRBV4-3 to TRBJ2-3, with D possibly being TRBD1 (6 bases). Germline V gene data show CDR1 as LGHNA and CDR2 as YSLEER. The CDR3 consists of 15 residues. Deletions cut 1 base from V and 2 bases from J, with 10 bases between. The DNA of the CDR3 is TGCGCCAGCAGCCAAGCAGGGGACAACACAGATACGCAGTATTTT. The encoded protein is CASSQAGDNTDTQYF.

This chain uses TRBV7-3 with TRBJ2-3; 7 nucleotides align to TRBD2. Germline V gene data show CDR1 as SGHTA and CDR2 as FQGTGA. Trimming at V came to 2 bases and at J to 2 bases, leaving 4 bases not matched to a gene. The CDR3 spans 15 residues. In DNA, the CDR3 is TGTGCCAGCAGCTTAGTTGGGACTAACACAGATACGCAGTATTTT. Its translation: CASSLVGTNTDTQYF.

Only a few counts were recorded for this clone. CDR3 bases: TGTGCCAGCAGGTCGGGAGGGGCAACTAATGAAAAACTGTTTTTT. As protein: CASRSGGATNEKLFF. The chain employs TRBV6-5 and TRBJ1-4, with a weak D call TRBD1 (5 bases). The CDR3 runs 15 residues. V gave up 6 bases and J gave up 0 bases, with 11 bases separating them. In germline, CDR1 is MNHEY, CDR2 SVGAGI.

V and J are TRBV9 and TRBJ2-1; 9 nucleotides line up with TRBD2. The germline CDR1 and CDR2 sequences are SGDLS and YYNGEE. V gave up 4 bases and J gave up 4 bases; unmatched junction bases: 9. CDR3 length: 16 amino acids. The CDR3 DNA sequence: TGTGCCAGCAGCCGAAGTCCGACTAGCGGATACAATGAGCAGTTCTTC. As protein: CASSRSPTSGYNEQFF. The whole variable domain, filled in from reference TRBV9 and TRBJ2-1, reads DSGVTQTPKHLITATGQRVTLRCSPRSGDLSVYWYQQSLDQGLQFLIQYYNGEERAKGNILERFSAQQFPDLHSELNLSSLELGDSALYFCASSRSPTSGYNEQFFGPGTRLTVL.

The chain joins TRBV5-6 to TRBJ2-7; TRBD2 matches at 8 bases. This CDR3 region has 16 residues. V shed 0 bases and J 6 bases; nucleotides not matched to a gene: 11. CDR1 is SGHDT and CDR2 is YYEEEE in the germline V gene. CDR3 coding DNA: TGTGCCAGCAGCTTGGATCGGGGGGGCCACGCGGGCGAGCAGTACTTC. Protein: CASSLDRGGHAGEQYF.

V and J are TRBV9 and TRBJ2-1; D is undetermined. V was cut by 4 bases and J by 5 bases, with 10 bases left in between. CDR1 and CDR2 (germline): SGDLS, YYNGEE. CDR3 size: 13 residues. The CDR3 spells CASSPPADNEQFF. CDR3 bases: TGTGCCAGCAGCCCCCCGGCGGACAATGAGCAGTTCTTC.

In DNA, the CDR3 is TGTGCCACCAGCAGAGACGAGGCCGGGACAGGGGGTGGAAACACCATATATTTT. Translated, it gives CATSRDEAGTGGGNTIYF. The V and J genes are TRBV15 and TRBJ1-3; TRBD1 matches 11 bases. Per germline, CDR1 LNHNV and CDR2 YYDKDF (reference sequence). The CDR3 extends over 18 amino acids. V dropped 0 bases and J dropped 3; count of bases not matched to a gene: 7.

The chain combines TRBV6-5 with TRBJ2-5; 8 bases are shared with TRBD1. This CDR3 is built from 14 residues. V lost 7 bases, J lost 1 base, and 5 bases stayed unmatched. Per germline, CDR1 MNHEY and CDR2 SVGAGI. CDR3 in amino acids: CASNPGTGQETQYF. As DNA, the CDR3 is TGTGCCAGCAACCCAGGGACAGGCCAAGAGACCCAGTACTTC.

For this clone: Other DNA sequences of this sample code for an identical CDR3. The V and J genes are TRBV11-3 and TRBJ1-1; no definite D call. Germline V gene data show CDR1 as SGHNT and CDR2 as YENEEA. V lost 5 bases and J 0 bases, leaving 10 bases between the germline ends. The CDR3 has 14 residues. CDR3 sequence (DNA): TGTGCCAGCAGCCTCGACGGCATGAACACTGAAGCTTTCTTT. This translates into CASSLDGMNTEAFF.

The chain combines TRBV19 with TRBJ1-2, with D unclear. The CDR3 is made up of 16 amino acids. The germline V and J ends were trimmed by 3 bases and 7 bases, with 21 bases remaining between them. The germline V gene has CDR1 LNHDA and CDR2 SQIVND (reference sequence). Here the CDR3 reads CASSIRKRAHSLGYTF. The DNA of the CDR3 is TGTGCCAGTAGTATTCGGAAACGGGCGCACTCCCTTGGCTACACCTTC. The full variable domain, in which reference TRBV19 and TRBJ1-2 provide the parts outside the CDR3, is DGGITQSPKYLFRKEGQNVTLSCEQNLNHDAMYWYRQDPGQGLRLIYYSQIVNDFQKGDIAEGYSVSREKKESFPLTVTSAQKNPTAFYLCASSIRKRAHSLGYTFGSGTRLTVV.

V is TRBV2 and J is TRBJ2-5; D may be TRBD1 (5 bases). The V end lost 4 bases, the J end lost 4 bases, and 10 bases lay between the germline ends. The CDR3 totals 13 residues. Per germline, CDR1 SNHLY and CDR2 FYNNEI. This CDR3 is CASSVNRGETQYF. The CDR3 nucleotides read TGTGCCAGCAGTGTCAATAGGGGAGAGACCCAGTACTTC.

The chain recombines TRBV7-9 with TRBJ1-2; D gene unclear. CDR3 size: 13 residues. CDR1 and CDR2 from the germline V gene are SEHNR and FQNEAQ (reference sequence). V was pared by 5 bases and J by 6 bases, with 13 bases between. CDR3 residues: CASSPSSLNGYTF. CDR3 in DNA: TGTGCCAGCAGCCCTAGCAGTTTAAATGGCTACACCTTC.

CDR3 sequence (DNA): TGCGCCAGCAGCCCAGCTAGCGGGGGGTACAATGAGCAGTTCTTC. The encoded protein is CASSPASGGYNEQFF. The gene calls are TRBV4-3 and TRBJ2-1, with 11 bases fitting TRBD2. The V gene's germline CDR1 is LGHNA and CDR2 YSLEER. The CDR3 is 15 residues long. Losses at the gene ends were 4 bases for V and 4 bases for J; bases not matched to a gene: 3.

The rearrangement joins TRBV5-4 to TRBJ1-6, with 8 bases fitting TRBD1. V lost 4 bases to trimming and J lost 7 bases; unmatched junction nucleotides: 7. Germline CDR1 is SGHNT and CDR2 is YYREEE (reference sequence). The CDR3 is 15 amino acids. The CDR3 DNA follows: TGTGCCAGCAGCAAAACGGGACAGGTAAATTCACCCCTCCACTTT. Its translation is CASSKTGQVNSPLHF.

This clone qualifies as medium-sized. V is TRBV7-9 and J is TRBJ1-4; D not certain. This CDR3 comprises 14 residues. CDR1 is SEHNR, CDR2 FQNEAQ, per germline (reference sequence). The V end lost 5 bases, the J end lost 3 bases, and 10 bases lay between the germline ends. The CDR3 here is CASSPGPSNEKLFF. Here the CDR3 DNA reads TGTGCCAGCAGCCCCGGGCCCTCTAATGAAAAACTGTTTTTT.

The chain couples TRBV5-5 to TRBJ1-1; TRBD1 aligns across 7 bases. Germline V gives CDR1 SGHKS, CDR2 YYEKEE (reference sequence). V was clipped by 1 base and J by 3 bases; unmatched bases: 0. The CDR3 extends over 13 amino acids. The CDR3 region has the DNA TGTGCCAGCAGCTTGACAGGGGACACTGAAGCTTTCTTT. The encoded protein is CASSLTGDTEAFF.

This clone has a handful of counts. The chain recombines TRBV27 with TRBJ2-7; D is possibly TRBD1 or TRBD2 (5 bases each). The ends were cut back, 4 bases at V and 3 bases at J, with 13 bases in the middle. The germline gives CDR1 MNHEY, CDR2 SMNVEV (reference sequence). CDR3 length: 14 residues. Here the CDR3 reads CASSYRDGHYEQYF. CDR3 in DNA: TGTGCCAGCAGTTACCGGGACGGGCACTACGAGCAGTACTTC.

A note on this clone: Other DNA variants within this sample encode the same CDR3. This rearrangement joins TRBV7-2 to TRBJ1-5; D remains ambiguous. V was pared by 4 bases and J by 3 bases, with 4 bases between. This CDR3 spans 12 amino acids. In germline, CDR1 is SGHTA, CDR2 FQGNSA. The CDR3 spells CASSSYNQPQHF. DNA of the CDR3: TGTGCCAGCAGCTCCTACAATCAGCCCCAGCATTTT.

CDR3 in amino acids: CASSQAWSGDSYNEQFF. The CDR3 DNA follows: TGTGCCAGCAGCCAAGCTTGGAGCGGGGACTCCTACAATGAGCAGTTCTTC. This chain uses TRBV4-2 with TRBJ2-1; 7 nucleotides line up with TRBD2. This CDR3 region has 17 residues. In germline, CDR1 is LGHNA, CDR2 YNFKEQ. With 1 base clipped from V and 0 bases from J, the junction kept 6 bases outside the gene matches.

The rearrangement uses TRBV27 and TRBJ2-1; TRBD1 agrees at 7 bases. The CDR3 totals 17 residues. Germline CDR1 and CDR2: MNHEY and SMNVEV (reference sequence). V dropped 1 base and J dropped 2; count of bases not matched to a gene: 8. CDR3 sequence: CASSLYWTGSPYNEQFF. The CDR3 DNA follows: TGTGCCAGCAGTTTATATTGGACAGGCTCACCCTACAATGAGCAGTTCTTC.

This chain uses TRBV6-6 with TRBJ1-5; possibly TRBD1 for D (5 bases). CDR1 and CDR2 from the germline V gene are MNHNY and SVGAGI (reference sequence). V dropped 2 bases and J dropped 10 bases, with 9 bases sitting between them. This CDR3 is built from 12 residues. CDR3: CASSYRQGPQHF. CDR3 DNA: TGTGCCAGCAGTTACCGGCAGGGACCCCAGCATTTT.

This chain uses TRBV13 with TRBJ1-1, with 12 nucleotides matching TRBD1. This CDR3 is 15 amino acids long. Per germline, CDR1 PRHDT and CDR2 FYEKMQ (reference sequence). V gave up 5 bases and J gave up 7 bases; unmatched junction bases: 8. This chain's CDR3 is CASSQGQGAIGEAFF. The CDR3, as DNA: TGTGCCAGCAGCCAGGGACAGGGGGCGATCGGTGAAGCTTTCTTT.

The rearrangement joins TRBV10-3 to TRBJ2-3; 11 bases are shared with TRBD2. The CDR3 covers 16 residues. Trimming at V came to 10 bases and at J to 1 base, leaving 10 bases not matched to a gene. Germline V CDR1 and CDR2: ENHRY, SYGVKD. CDR3 in amino acids: CARAETLAGGTDTQYF. CDR3 bases: TGTGCCAGGGCAGAAACACTAGCGGGGGGCACAGATACGCAGTATTTT.